What follows describes a single T cell receptor beta chain. These data belong to a study of blood T cell repertoires in COVID-19. Study summary: The origin of the acute and convalescent COVID-19 samples was the United States, Italy and Spain.

TCRdb keeps only in-frame clones here, not all; method: immunoSEQ multiplex PCR. The sample holds about 320,000 clones, approximately 88% seen once. This CDR3 is built from 14 residues. Germline loops: CDR1 LGHNA, CDR2 YNFKEQ. V dropped 4 bases and J dropped 6; count of bases not matched to a gene: 2. Clinical histories supplied by participants themselves formed the basis of cohort assignment. Material: PBMCs or T cells enriched from blood (not recorded which). The source of this sequence is a man aged 60 to 69 who had recovered from COVID-19. This chain connects TRBV4-2 to TRBJ1-6, with 8 nucleotides matching TRBD1. The CDR3 protein is CASSLTGVNSPLHF. The CDR3 DNA sequence: TGTGCCAGCAGCCTGACAGGGGTTAATTCACCCCTCCACTTT.